The rows below give T cell receptor beta chains drawn from one sample of a study of blood T cells in healthy people across ages. Each CDR3 protein is one row after TCRdb ran MiXCR on the 5' RACE reads. The sample contains around 1,500,000 distinct CDR3 sequences, approximately 42% of which appear only once. The sequenced sample consisted of blood. These receptors all come from a woman aged 18-30 years in good health. The CDR3 runs from the conserved cysteine through the conserved F or W. Fields, in order: J gene, clone size, V gene, D gene, CDR3 DNA, CDR3 protein. A D gene is named only where the DNA matches it firmly. Size values are once, few and many counts, or a class for expanded clones, and some rows have none.

>TRBJ2-2|.|TRBV6-4|.
TGTGCCAGCAGTGGACCGAGCACCGGGGAGCTGTTTTTT
CASSGPSTGELFF
>TRBJ1-4|.|TRBV12-3/TRBV12-4|.
TGTGCCAGCACCCCTCAGGGTTCTGGTGAAAAACTGTTTTTT
CASTPQGSGEKLFF
>TRBJ1-5|.|TRBV12-3/TRBV12-4|TRBD1
TGTGCCAGCAGTTTAGGACAGGGCGAGGGCAATCAGCCCCAGCATTTT
CASSLGQGEGNQPQHF
>TRBJ1-6|.|TRBV27|TRBD1
TGTGCCAGCAGTTTTCCCCAGGGGGCATCTTCACCCCTCCACTTT
CASSFPQGASSPLHF
>TRBJ2-7|few|TRBV4-1|.
TGCGCCAGCAGCCAAGGGCAATTAGGGAAAGTCTACGAGCAGTACTTC
CASSQGQLGKVYEQYF
>TRBJ2-1|.|TRBV4-1|TRBD2
TGCGCCAGCAGCCAAGGCTCGGGACTAGCGGCAAGGGAGCAGTTCTTC
CASSQGSGLAAREQFF
>TRBJ1-2|few|TRBV2|TRBD1
TGTGCCAAGCAGGGAGACAGGGGCTATGGCTACACCTTC
CAKQGDRGYGYTF
>TRBJ2-1|.|TRBV12-3/TRBV12-4|TRBD2
TGTGCCAGCAGTCAAGCGGGGGGGCTGTTCTTC
CASSQAGGLFF
>TRBJ1-2|.|TRBV10-3|.
TGTGCCATCAGTAAACTCGGAGGCTATGGCTACACCTTC
CAISKLGGYGYTF
>TRBJ2-3|.|TRBV30|TRBD2
TGTGCCTGGAGTGGACTAGCGGGATCTACAGATACGCAGTATTTT
CAWSGLAGSTDTQYF
>TRBJ1-6|.|TRBV4-1|.
TGCGCCAGCAGCCAAGACGGGATAAGCTCCTATAATTCACCCCTCCACTTT
CASSQDGISSYNSPLHF
>TRBJ2-1|.|TRBV10-2|TRBD2
TGCGCCAGCAGTGAGTCGGGTCTAGCGGGGTCCAATGAGCAGTTCTTC
CASSESGLAGSNEQFF
>TRBJ2-3|.|TRBV11-2|.
TGTGCCAGCAGCCCAGGGTTGTCTACCACGGCAGATACGCAGTATTTT
CASSPGLSTTADTQYF
>TRBJ2-2|few|TRBV27|.
TGTGCCAGCAGTCCCGGTAGGGGTCCCGGGGAGCTGTTTTTT
CASSPGRGPGELFF
>TRBJ2-7|.|TRBV27|TRBD1
TGTGCCAGCAGTACCGGGACAGGTCACTCCTACAATGAGCAGTACTTC
CASSTGTGHSYNEQYF
>TRBJ1-2|few|TRBV7-3|.
TGTGCCAGCAGCTTAGGACTGGCTGATGGCTACACCTTC
CASSLGLADGYTF